This T cell receptor beta chain is from a study of T cell responses to AZD1222 COVID-19 vaccine. Findings and limits, study-wide: All repertoire sampling was performed exclusively after the peak T cell response. Nearly half of spike-specific TCRs reportedly go after variant regions that carry no mutations. Across the whole spike, CD4 TCRs peaked at regions 160-218 and 743-854.

Notes on this clone: Its target is unknown.

Germline-derived CDR1 and CDR2 are SGHRS and YFSETQ. This CDR3 comprises 17 residues. Trimming stripped 0 bases from V and 0 bases from J, with 15 bases between. Method: immunoSEQ multiplex PCR; TCRdb's copy keeps in-frame clones and lacks some. The profile shows 200,000 or so clones, approximately 87% of them singletons. The chain combines TRBV5-1 with TRBJ1-1; possible D gene TRBD1, 6 bases. This TCR came from an adult in good health. The material sequenced was peripheral blood, taken on day 0 of MenACWY control vaccination. The CDR3: CASSLGAGVGLNTEAFF. DNA for the CDR3: TGCGCCAGCAGCTTGGGAGCAGGGGTGGGGTTGAACACTGAAGCTTTCTTT.